This passage covers 19 T cell receptor beta chains from one sample sequenced in a study of blood T cell repertoires in COVID-19. The data were produced by immunoSEQ multiplex PCR, yet TCRdb's version contains in-frame clones alone and is incomplete. Seen here are 65,000 to 75,000 clones, roughly nine tenths observed once, and the top ten hold approximately 4.7%. Material: peripheral blood. These receptors were taken from a man over 45 with active COVID-19.

The V call is TRBV28, the J call TRBJ2-7; D gene ambiguous. The CDR3 consists of 12 residues. Between the trimmed V and J ends, which lost 4 bases and 6 bases, there was a span of 10 bases. Germline loops: CDR1 MDHEN, CDR2 SYDVKM. This CDR3 is CASSSGVGEQYF. CDR3 bases: TGTGCCAGCAGTTCCGGAGTGGGCGAGCAGTACTTC.

V and J are TRBV6-5 and TRBJ1-2; TRBD1 might be the D (5 bases). The germline V gene encodes CDR1 MNHEY and CDR2 SVGAGI. V lost 2 bases, J lost 6 bases, and 10 bases lay in between. The CDR3 covers 13 residues. The chain's CDR3 is CASSYVAGDGYTF. The CDR3 DNA reads TGTGCCAGCAGTTACGTAGCGGGGGATGGCTACACCTTC.

V and J are TRBV5-1 and TRBJ1-2, with D unresolved. The CDR3 totals 16 residues. Germline V gene lookup returns CDR1 SGHRS and CDR2 YFSETQ. V was trimmed by 4 bases and J by 6 bases, leaving 22 bases between them. The DNA of the CDR3 is TGCGCCAGCAGCCCCGGGTCTCCAACCCATATGGATGGCTACACCTTC. It specifies CASSPGSPTHMDGYTF.

The chain employs TRBV11-3 and TRBJ1-6; a weak D match, TRBD1 (6 bases). The CDR3 totals 14 residues. CDR1 is SGHNT and CDR2 is YENEEA in the germline V gene. Trimming left V 3 bases short and J 7 bases short, with 10 bases between. CDR3 sequence reads: CASSFGTPNSPLHF. The DNA of the CDR3 is TGTGCCAGCAGCTTCGGGACACCAAATTCACCCCTCCACTTT.

This chain links TRBV27 with TRBJ1-1; a weak D match, TRBD1 (6 bases). Deletions cut 2 bases from V and 4 bases from J, with 11 bases between. This CDR3 contains 14 residues. Germline loops: CDR1 MNHEY, CDR2 SMNVEV (reference sequence). The CDR3 sequence is CASSLGGGGTEAFF. DNA of the CDR3: TGTGCCAGCAGTTTAGGGGGGGGCGGCACTGAAGCTTTCTTT.

This chain connects TRBV29-1 to TRBJ1-2, with a possible D match to TRBD1 (5 bases). V shed 4 bases and J shed 8 bases, with 14 bases lying between them. The CDR3 spans 12 residues. Germline CDR1 and CDR2: SQVTM and ANQGSEA. The CDR3 protein is CSVARGSGGYTF. CDR3 DNA sequence: TGCAGCGTTGCTCGGGGGTCTGGCGGCTACACCTTC.

The rearrangement joins TRBV6-2 or TRBV6-3 to TRBJ2-7, with 16 bases aligning to TRBD2. J was trimmed by 9 bases and V by 6 bases; bases with no gene match: 11. The length of the CDR3 is 16 residues. Germline V gene data show CDR1 as MNHEY and CDR2 as SVGEGT. In DNA, the CDR3 is TGTGCCAGCAGCAATACCGGGACTAGCGGGAGGGCGCGGCAGTACTTC. Its protein is CASSNTGTSGRARQYF.

The chain combines TRBV23-1 with TRBJ2-2; D not resolved. TRBV23-1 is noted as an ORF with a role that remains uncertain. This CDR3 is built from 12 residues. Trimming shortened V by 0 bases and J by 7 bases, and 3 bases separated the two germline ends. CDR3 region: CASSQSGGELFF. CDR3 coding DNA: TGCGCCAGCAGTCAATCCGGCGGGGAGCTGTTTTTT.

The CDR3 DNA sequence: TGTGCCAGCAGCACTAGTAGTCTAGCGATGAACAATGAGCAGTTCTTC. Residues: CASSTSSLAMNNEQFF. The rearrangement uses TRBV9 and TRBJ2-1; possibly TRBD2 for D (6 bases). V was shortened by 4 bases and J by 5 bases, with 19 bases between the two germline ends. This CDR3 is 16 amino acids long. Germline V CDR1 and CDR2: SGDLS, YYNGEE.

The chain combines TRBV19 with TRBJ2-3; TRBD2 aligns across 9 bases. The length of the CDR3 is 16 residues. The J segment lost 2 bases and the V segment lost 1 base, leaving 4 bases of the junction unmatched. Germline V gene sequence: CDR1 LNHDA, CDR2 SQIVND (reference sequence). Here the CDR3 reads CASSIGSGGHTDTQYF. The CDR3 coding sequence is TGTGCCAGTAGTATAGGTAGCGGGGGTCACACAGATACGCAGTATTTT. The whole variable domain, remainder taken from reference TRBV19 and TRBJ2-3, is DGGITQSPKYLFRKEGQNVTLSCEQNLNHDAMYWYRQDPGQGLRLIYYSQIVNDFQKGDIAEGYSVSREKKESFPLTVTSAQKNPTAFYLCASSIGSGGHTDTQYFGPGTRLTVL.

The chain couples TRBV18 to TRBJ1-2, with TRBD1 identical over 7 bases. Per the germline V gene, CDR1 is KGHSH and CDR2 is LQKENI. The CDR3 has 11 amino acids. The V gene end was trimmed by 8 bases and the J gene end by 6 bases; junction bases not matched to a gene: 3. CDR3 sequence reads: CASTRGDGYTF. CDR3 sequence (DNA): TGTGCCAGCACCAGGGGGGATGGCTACACCTTC.

This sequence joins TRBV18 and TRBJ1-6; a weak D match, TRBD1 (5 bases). Germline V CDR1 and CDR2: KGHSH, LQKENI. The CDR3 runs to 15 residues. The V and J ends lost 1 base and 6 bases respectively, with 10 bases between them. CDR3: CASSPQQDTNSPLHF. The CDR3 DNA reads as TGTGCCAGCTCACCACAACAGGATACTAATTCACCCCTCCACTTT.

This clone was recorded once. The rearrangement links TRBV10-3 to TRBJ2-7; 8 bases fit TRBD2. The CDR3 runs to 13 residues. The V segment lost 8 bases and the J segment 6 bases; nucleotides outside the gene matches: 9. Per germline, CDR1 ENHRY and CDR2 SYGVKD. The CDR3 sequence is CAIHSGAAGEQYF. As DNA, the CDR3 is TGTGCCATCCATAGCGGGGCCGCCGGCGAGCAGTACTTC.

The chain uses TRBV15 and TRBJ2-5; 10 nucleotides agree with TRBD2. Germline-derived CDR1 and CDR2 are LNHNV and YYDKDF (reference sequence). This CDR3 is built from 14 residues. J gave up 5 bases and V 3 bases, and 3 bases lay outside the gene matches. CDR3 sequence (DNA): TGTGCCACCAGCAGCGGTAGCGGGAGGGAGACCCAGTACTTC. Encoded protein: CATSSGSGRETQYF. The complete variable domain, with remaining parts taken from reference TRBV15 and TRBJ2-5, reads DAMVIQNPRYQVTQFGKPVTLSCSQTLNHNVMYWYQQKSSQAPKLLFHYYDKDFNNEADTPDNFQSRRPNTSFCFLDIRSPGLGDTAMYLCATSSGSGRETQYFGPGTRLLVL.

This clone was detected once. The chain is built from TRBV2 and TRBJ1-2, with 9 bases matching TRBD1. The CDR3 is 14 residues long. J gave up 4 bases and V 8 bases, and 8 bases lay outside the gene matches. Per the germline V gene, CDR1 is SNHLY and CDR2 is FYNNEI. The CDR3 region has the DNA TGTGCCAGCGAACAACAGGGGGCTGTCTATGGCTACACCTTC. It specifies CASEQQGAVYGYTF.

This chain uses TRBV13 with TRBJ2-3; TRBD2 might be the D (6 bases). The CDR3 length is 15 residues. Between the trimmed V and J ends, which lost 5 bases and 2 bases, there was a span of 14 bases. Germline CDR1 PRHDT, CDR2 FYEKMQ (reference sequence). Here the CDR3 DNA reads TGTGCCAGCAGCATACCAAGGGACTTCACAGATACGCAGTATTTT. Its translation is CASSIPRDFTDTQYF. Full variable domain (missing parts from reference TRBV13 and TRBJ2-3): AAGVIQSPRHLIKEKRETATLKCYPIPRHDTVYWYQQGPGQDPQFLISFYEKMQSDKGSIPDRFSAQQFSDYHSELNMSSLELGDSALYFCASSIPRDFTDTQYFGPGTRLTVL.

This clone was picked up one time. The V gene is TRBV9, the J gene TRBJ2-5; TRBD1 aligns across 8 bases. V lost 0 bases and J lost 5; bases outside the gene matches: 0. The CDR3 contains 13 residues. Germline loops: CDR1 SGDLS, CDR2 YYNGEE. CDR3 DNA sequence: TGTGCCAGCAGCGTAGGGACAGGGGAGACCCAGTACTTC. It is translated as CASSVGTGETQYF.

CDR3 loop: CASSRRDRAYEQYF. The CDR3, as DNA: TGTGCCAGCAGTAGAAGGGACAGGGCCTACGAGCAGTACTTC. This rearrangement joins TRBV6-2 or TRBV6-3 to TRBJ2-7; TRBD1 matches 9 bases. V lost 5 bases to trimming and J lost 2 bases; unmatched junction nucleotides: 4. The CDR3 contains 14 residues. Germline CDR1 is MNHEY and CDR2 is SVGEGT.

The CDR3 coding sequence is TGTGCCAGCAGACGGGACAGCTCCTACGAGCAGTACTTC. Translated: CASRRDSSYEQYF. The rearrangement uses TRBV12-3 or TRBV12-4 and TRBJ2-7; 7 bases map to TRBD1. The V segment lost 6 bases and the J segment 0 bases; nucleotides outside the gene matches: 2. The CDR3 consists of 13 residues.